This T cell receptor beta chain is drawn from a study of T cells in Graves' hyperthyroidism and ophthalmopathy. Study in general: Any treatment followed the collection of peripheral blood at initial diagnosis. General study results and limits: Ophthalmopathy was told apart from stable hyperthyroidism by a 13 V-J model.

The ends lost 5 bases at V and 7 bases at J; junction bases unmatched: 15. This CDR3 is built from 17 residues. Germline-derived CDR1 and CDR2 are SGHTA and FQGTGA. RNA transcripts gave rise to amplified TCR beta CDR3 regions. The HTBI primer set was used in a first-round RT-PCR of the TCR CDR3. TCRdb used MiXCR to reprocess the multiplex PCR reads, holding one entry per CDR3 protein. The sample has some 300,000 distinct CDR3 sequences; less than 15% are singletons. This clonotype has a count of ten or more. Its antigen is not known. Clinical symptoms, serum thyroxine, TRAb, thyroid ultrasound and orbital computed tomography established diagnosis. Fresh peripheral blood, roughly 10 ml, was the source of the PBMCs.

The V and J genes are TRBV7-3 and TRBJ2-1; 9 nucleotides agree with TRBD2. The sequence was obtained from a woman aged 25 to 39 with Graves' hyperthyroidism that later progressed to Graves' ophthalmopathy. The material sequenced was blood. CDR3 DNA: TGTGCCAGCAGCCTTGCGGGCCGGGCGGGAGGGGCGAATGAGCAGTTCTTC. Residues: CASSLAGRAGGANEQFF.